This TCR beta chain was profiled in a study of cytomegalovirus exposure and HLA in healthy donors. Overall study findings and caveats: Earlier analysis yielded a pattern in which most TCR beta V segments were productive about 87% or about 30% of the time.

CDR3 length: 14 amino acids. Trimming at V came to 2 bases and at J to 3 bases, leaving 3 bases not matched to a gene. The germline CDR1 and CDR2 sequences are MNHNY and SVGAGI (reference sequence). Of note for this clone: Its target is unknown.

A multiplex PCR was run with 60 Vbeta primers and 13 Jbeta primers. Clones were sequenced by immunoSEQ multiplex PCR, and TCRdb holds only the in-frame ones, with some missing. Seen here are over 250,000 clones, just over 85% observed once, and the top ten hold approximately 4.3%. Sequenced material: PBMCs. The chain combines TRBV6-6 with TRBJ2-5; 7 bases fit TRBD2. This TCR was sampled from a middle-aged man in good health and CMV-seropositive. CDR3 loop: CASSYAGGEETQYF. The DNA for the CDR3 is TGTGCCAGCAGTTACGCTGGGGGGGAAGAGACCCAGTACTTC.